The 26 T cell receptor beta chains below come from one sample, sequenced in a study of cytomegalovirus exposure and HLA in healthy donors. In the PCR, 60 Vbeta and 13 Jbeta primers were used. Clones were read by immunoSEQ multiplex PCR, and TCRdb kept only the in-frame ones, dropping some. This table has about 220,000 clones, roughly 75% appearing once. Sequences were obtained from PBMCs. The receptors stem from a woman in her 30s in good health and CMV-seronegative.

CDR3 in amino acids: CASSPLWTGSLSATGELFF. DNA for the CDR3: TGTGCCAGCTCACCATTATGGACAGGCTCATTGTCGGCCACCGGGGAGCTGTTTTTT. The genes are TRBV18 and TRBJ2-2; 7 nucleotides match TRBD1. With V trimmed by 2 bases and J by 4 bases, 16 bases remained unmatched. The CDR3 is made up of 19 amino acids. Looked up from germline, CDR1 is KGHSH and CDR2 is LQKENI.

The CDR3 DNA reads TGTGCCAGTAGTATGTATCGGGGGGAAGAGACCCAGTACTTC. Translated, it gives CASSMYRGEETQYF. J is TRBJ2-5 and V is TRBV19; TRBD2 aligns across 7 bases. Unmatched junction bases numbered 4, after V lost 3 bases and J lost 3 bases. The CDR3 sequence is 14 residues long. Germline V CDR1 and CDR2: LNHDA, SQIVND (reference sequence).

The chain carries TRBV6-5 and TRBJ2-5; TRBD2 aligns across 8 bases. The V gene's germline CDR1 is MNHEY and CDR2 SVGAGI. CDR3 length equals 15 residues. The V segment lost 7 bases and the J segment 0 bases; nucleotides outside the gene matches: 7. This CDR3 reads CASTLAGGNQETQYF. The CDR3 region has the DNA TGTGCCAGCACCTTGGCGGGAGGTAACCAAGAGACCCAGTACTTC.

CDR3 loop: CASTDGRGNSPLHF. The CDR3 DNA is TGTGCCAGCACCGACGGGAGGGGCAATTCACCCCTCCACTTT. V and J are TRBV2 and TRBJ1-6, with D possibly TRBD1 on 5 matching bases. The germline CDR1 and CDR2 sequences are SNHLY and FYNNEI. The CDR3 contains 14 residues. V was pared by 7 bases and J by 7 bases, with 14 bases between.

This sequence joins TRBV6-1 and TRBJ1-1; no definite D call. The CDR3 loop spans 14 amino acids. V lost 5 bases, J lost 4 bases, and 14 bases lay in between. Germline lookup yields CDR1 MNHNS and CDR2 SASEGT. The CDR3 bases are TGTGCCAGCAGTCCCATACGAGGGAGCACTGAAGCTTTCTTT. The encoded protein is CASSPIRGSTEAFF.

This chain connects TRBV7-8 to TRBJ2-7; TRBD1 matches at 7 bases. Germline trimming cut 1 base from V and 5 bases from J; bases unmatched to any gene: 8. The CDR3 covers 15 residues. Germline V gives CDR1 SGHVS, CDR2 FQNEAQ. This chain's CDR3 is CASSLVGTVFDEQYF. CDR3 bases: TGTGCCAGCAGCTTAGTCGGGACAGTATTCGACGAGCAGTACTTC. Together with reference TRBV7-8 and TRBJ2-7, the CDR3 gives the full variable domain: GAGVSQSPRYKVAKRGQDVALRCDPISGHVSLFWYQQALGQGPEFLTYFQNEAQLDKSGLPSDRFFAERPEGSVSTLKIQRTQQEDSAVYLCASSLVGTVFDEQYFGPGTRLTVT.

Only one count was recorded for this clone. The junction differs from germline at one of its ends, possibly a read error. The rearrangement uses TRBV7-7 and TRBJ2-5; 8 positions match TRBD2. This CDR3 contains 15 residues. Germline values: CDR1 SSHAT, CDR2 FNYEAQ (reference sequence). The chain's CDR3 is CASSLAFLAGETQYF. DNA of the CDR3: TGTGCTAGCAGCTTAGCTTTTCTAGCGGGAGAGACCCAGTACTTC.

There are a few counts of this clone. The CDR3 nucleotides are TGTGCCAGCAGCCGGAGACTACAGGGAGATATGAACACTGAAGCTTTCTTT. It codes for CASSRRLQGDMNTEAFF. The J gene is TRBJ1-1, the V gene TRBV5-5, with D perhaps TRBD1 (6 bases). The V end lost 4 bases, the J end lost 0 bases, and 19 bases lay between the germline ends. The length of the CDR3 is 17 residues. Germline-derived CDR1 and CDR2 are SGHKS and YYEKEE (reference sequence).

This clone was seen only once. This chain uses TRBV5-1 with TRBJ2-5; 7 bases are a match to TRBD1. The germline gives CDR1 SGHRS, CDR2 YFSETQ. Germline trimming cut 7 bases from V and 4 bases from J; bases unmatched to any gene: 16. This CDR3 is built from 16 residues. The CDR3 reads CASSLGQVVAGETQYF. In DNA form, the CDR3 reads TGCGCCAGCTCCTTAGGACAGGTCGTCGCGGGAGAGACCCAGTACTTC.

As for this clone: At one of its ends the junction is not consistent with the germline gene, which may arise from a read error. The chain combines TRBV7-9 with TRBJ2-2; a weak D match, TRBD1 (6 bases). Germline V gives CDR1 SEHNR, CDR2 FQNEAQ (reference sequence). This CDR3 region has 12 residues. The CDR3 DNA follows: TGTTCCAGCAGCCGACAGGCCGGGGAGCTGTTTTTT. As protein: CSSSRQAGELFF.

The V gene is TRBV30, the J gene TRBJ1-1, with a possible D match to TRBD1 (6 bases). Germline lookup yields CDR1 GTSNPN and CDR2 SVGIG (reference sequence). The CDR3 consists of 14 residues. V gave up 0 bases and J gave up 2 bases, with 10 bases separating them. CDR3 nucleotide sequence: TGTGCCTGGAGTGTGAGGACAGCAAACACTGAAGCTTTCTTT. Its protein is CAWSVRTANTEAFF. The full variable domain, with the rest looked up from reference TRBV30 and TRBJ1-1, is SQTIHQWPATLVQPVGSPLSLECTVEGTSNPNLYWYRQAAGRGLQLLFYSVGIGQISSEVPQNLSASRPQDRQFILSSKKLLLSDSGFYLCAWSVRTANTEAFFGQGTRLTVV.

A single count supports this clone. V is TRBV18 and J is TRBJ2-2; D gene unclear. From germline, CDR1 is KGHSH and CDR2 LQKENI. Trimming cost V 6 bases and J 4 bases, with 12 bases left between them. CDR3 length: 14 residues. As DNA, the CDR3 is TGTGCCAGCTCGCCTCTACCCCCCACCGGGGAGCTGTTTTTT. This encodes CASSPLPPTGELFF.

The rearrangement links TRBV29-1 to TRBJ1-1; D is possibly TRBD1 (5 bases). Germline CDR1 reads SQVTM; CDR2 reads ANQGSEA. Trimming stripped 4 bases from V and 4 bases from J, with 13 bases between. CDR3 length: 13 amino acids. CDR3 amino acids: CSVVLGRGTEAFF. CDR3 nucleotide sequence: TGCAGCGTTGTCTTAGGAAGGGGCACTGAAGCTTTCTTT.

This sequence joins TRBV19 and TRBJ2-1; 14 nucleotides match TRBD2. Germline V CDR1 and CDR2: LNHDA, SQIVND (reference sequence). The CDR3 runs to 20 residues. V gave up 5 bases and J gave up 0 bases; unmatched junction bases: 12. The CDR3 DNA is TGTGCCAGTAGTGCCGGACTAGCGGGAGGCGCTTCGAGCTCCTACAATGAGCAGTTCTTC. The encoded protein is CASSAGLAGGASSSYNEQFF.

The chain couples TRBV27 to TRBJ1-2, with 9 nucleotides matching TRBD1. Trimming removed 5 bases from V and 5 bases from J; junction bases left unmatched: 9. CDR1 and CDR2 from the germline V gene are MNHEY and SMNVEV (reference sequence). CDR3 length: 15 residues. The DNA of the CDR3 is TGTGCCAGCAGTCCGAGGACAGGGGTACCTTATGGCTACACCTTC. It encodes CASSPRTGVPYGYTF.

This chain uses TRBV9 with TRBJ2-3; 9 nucleotides align to TRBD1. The V segment lost 5 bases and the J segment 5 bases; nucleotides outside the gene matches: 6. CDR3 length: 14 amino acids. Germline V gives CDR1 SGDLS, CDR2 YYNGEE. CDR3 residues: CASSQQGAGDTQYF. DNA of the CDR3: TGTGCCAGCAGTCAACAGGGGGCGGGAGATACGCAGTATTTT.

The chain is built from TRBV7-9 and TRBJ2-1; the D gene is possibly TRBD2 (6 bases). The CDR3 length is 15 residues. V lost 4 bases and J 3 bases, leaving 13 bases between the germline ends. CDR1 SEHNR and CDR2 FQNEAQ come from the germline V gene (reference sequence). The CDR3, as DNA: TGTGCCAGCAGCTACCGGGACTCCCTCTACAATGAGCAGTTCTTC. Translated: CASSYRDSLYNEQFF.

The rearrangement joins TRBV2 to TRBJ2-7; 8 bases line up with TRBD1. CDR3 length: 17 residues. Germline-derived CDR1 and CDR2 are SNHLY and FYNNEI. With V trimmed by 5 bases and J by 2 bases, 14 bases remained unmatched. This CDR3 reads CASSRDRGGGITYEQYF. The CDR3 nucleotides read TGTGCCAGCAGTCGAGACAGGGGAGGAGGTATTACCTACGAGCAGTACTTC.

In the case of this clone: The junction and the germline gene differ at one end; a read error may be behind it. The chain is built from TRBV12-5 and TRBJ2-1, with a weak D call TRBD2 (5 bases). Germline CDR1 reads LGHNT; CDR2 reads FRNRAP. The CDR3 consists of 18 residues. The CDR3: CASGLPSPPGGYYNAQFF. In DNA, the CDR3 is TGTGCTAGTGGTTTACCCAGTCCCCCCGGCGGGTACTACAATGCGCAGTTCTTC.

The chain employs TRBV7-9 and TRBJ2-3; 7 bases align to TRBD2. The CDR3 runs 17 residues. Trimming took 6 bases from V and 2 from J; bases not matched to a gene: 14. Looked up from germline, CDR1 is SEHNR and CDR2 is FQNEAQ (reference sequence). Written as DNA, the CDR3 is TGTGCCAGCAGTCATCTCACTAGCGCAGACTACACAGATACGCAGTATTTT. It specifies CASSHLTSADYTDTQYF.

The V call is TRBV25-1, the J call TRBJ1-1; no reliable D call. Per germline, CDR1 MGHDK and CDR2 SYGVNS. The CDR3 spans 14 residues. Deletions cut 0 bases from V and 2 bases from J, with 7 bases between. In DNA form, the CDR3 reads TGTGCCAGCAGTGAATACGGGGAAAACACTGAAGCTTTCTTT. This translates into CASSEYGENTEAFF.

This chain uses TRBV9 with TRBJ2-2; the match to TRBD2 covers 13 bases. This CDR3 spans 18 amino acids. CDR1 is SGDLS and CDR2 is YYNGEE in the germline V gene. The trim removed 2 bases at V and 6 bases at J, leaving 10 bases unmatched. CDR3 sequence: CASSVHPTGLAGPGELFF. The CDR3 DNA sequence: TGTGCCAGCAGCGTTCACCCGACGGGACTAGCGGGGCCCGGGGAGCTGTTTTTT.

DNA for the CDR3: TGTGCCAGCAGTGAAGCCGGCTACGAGCAGTACTTC. Its translation: CASSEAGYEQYF. This chain links TRBV6-1 with TRBJ2-7; D is unresolved. CDR1 is MNHNS and CDR2 is SASEGT in the germline V gene. CDR3 length equals 12 residues. Trimming took 0 bases from V and 3 from J, leaving 3 bases between them.

The chain links TRBV2 to TRBJ2-3, with 9 bases lining up with TRBD2. V shed 6 bases, J shed 1 base, and the junction held 2 bases outside the gene matches. Germline assignment: CDR1 SNHLY and CDR2 FYNNEI. This CDR3 spans 14 amino acids. The CDR3 DNA reads as TGTGCCAGCAGCGTAGCGGGGGGCACAGATACGCAGTATTTT. Its protein is CASSVAGGTDTQYF.

This sequence joins TRBV5-5 and TRBJ1-1; 7 bases map to TRBD1. The CDR3 runs to 17 residues. Trimming at V came to 4 bases and at J to 1 base, leaving 13 bases not matched to a gene. Germline CDR1 SGHKS, CDR2 YYEKEE (reference sequence). The CDR3 loop reads CASSLGPYRGSNTEAFF. CDR3 nucleotides: TGTGCCAGCAGCCTGGGTCCTTACAGGGGTTCGAACACTGAAGCTTTCTTT.

The chain combines TRBV11-3 with TRBJ2-2; 8 nucleotides line up with TRBD2. V was pared by 0 bases and J by 0 bases, with 9 bases of the junction left unmatched. The germline V gene encodes CDR1 SGHNT and CDR2 YENEEA. The CDR3 is made up of 19 amino acids. The CDR3: CASSLDLRRGATNTGELFF. Written as DNA, the CDR3 is TGTGCCAGCAGCTTAGATCTGAGGCGGGGGGCCACGAACACCGGGGAGCTGTTTTTT.